The source of this TCR beta chain is a study of blood T cells in healthy people across ages. Primed by a sample-barcoded 5' primer and a J-beta primer mix, a second PCR proceeded for about 6 to 11 cycles. One entry per CDR3 protein, called by TCRdb with MiXCR from the 5' RACE reads. The data contain approximately 830,000 distinct CDR3 sequences, roughly 60% of them singletons. This clonotype appeared once. Germline trimming cut 6 bases from V and 1 base from J; bases unmatched to any gene: 10. The length of the CDR3 is 15 residues. The germline gives CDR1 DFQATT, CDR2 SNEGSKA (reference sequence). The specimen was blood. The chain couples TRBV20-1 to TRBJ2-3; 7 bases map to TRBD1. The TCR was taken from a man between 25 and 39 years old in good health. For the CDR3, the DNA is TGCAGTGCCCCCCTAGGGGGCCAGGGCACAGATACGCAGTATTTT. Its protein product is CSAPLGGQGTDTQYF.